This record covers a single TCR beta chain. Its antigen is undetermined. This sample is part of a study of T cell repertoires in cytomegalovirus infection. In the study overall: Evidence of both CMV infection and a matching HLA type came from public TCR beta signatures.

CDR3 length equals 11 residues. CDR1 is DFQATT, CDR2 SNEGSKA, per germline (reference sequence). TCRdb recomputed calls from the reads with MiXCR, one row per CDR3 protein. The sample lists 250,000 to 300,000 distinct CDR3 sequences; roughly 15% were seen once. Findings and caveats of the study: Clonotypes of TCR beta that were HLA-C-restricted and CMV-specific dominated the ex vivo response. CMV carriers having the relevant HLA were flagged by cumulative public TCR beta family frequency.

The clonotype originates from a human donor in good health (CMV status not recorded). Some clones in this sample may be carry-over from other donors' samples. Sequenced: PBMCs. V and J are TRBV20-1 and TRBJ1-1; 7 bases match TRBD1. The CDR3 DNA reads TGCAGCCCCAGGGGGATAACTGAAGCTTTCTTT. Its translation is CSPRGITEAFF.